A selection of T cell receptor beta chains follows, all from one sample in a study of spatial heterogeneity in lung cancer. TCRdb re-derived calls from the 5' RACE reads in MiXCR, one entry per CDR3 protein. The sample comprises about 92,000 distinct CDR3 sequences, more than 10% of which are singletons, and about two fifths rests with the top ten. Sequences were derived from PBMCs, sampled at surgery. All receptors derive from a male donor with early-stage non-small cell lung cancer. Both conserved end residues are part of each CDR3.

>TRBV7-2
CASSLVGRNTYEQYF
>TRBV3-1
CASSQGLAGEETQYF
>TRBV7-2
CASSLEPPGISPLHF
>TRBV7-8
CASSLELGSGNQPQHF
>TRBV2
CASREGGYSYEQYF
>TRBV3-1
CASTQGHTGELFF
>TRBV2
CASSEIGGAFF
>TRBV7-2
CASSPSGVRDTQYF
>TRBV5-5
CASSSGQGYTGELFF
>TRBV27
CASSFQTSRVGPTPLHF
>TRBV7-9
CASSARAADTGELFF
>TRBV20-1
CSARASPSRNIQYF
>TRBV7-2
CASSEGRELYTQYF
>TRBV20-1
CSARDNLAILETQYF
>TRBV24-1
CATSDFVGAGGPHEQFF
>TRBV4-2
CASSLERNEQFF
>TRBV11-1
CASSRAGETQYF
>TRBV4-3
CASSQDAGSDTQYF
>TRBV30
CAWRAPGGGLRDTEAFF
>TRBV7-9
CASSLGSRLLAALLTDTQYF